This passage covers 9 T cell receptor beta chains from one sample sequenced in a study of cytomegalovirus exposure and HLA in healthy donors. This PCR relied on a set of 60 Vbeta primers and 13 Jbeta primers. Data came from immunoSEQ multiplex PCR; TCRdb stores just in-frame clones and leaves some out. The sample consists of roughly 170,000 clones, 60% to 80% of them appearing once. Source material: PBMCs. The receptors originated from a woman aged 50 to 65 in good health and CMV-seropositive.

The chain combines TRBV14 with TRBJ1-1; perhaps TRBD1 as D (6 bases). Per the germline V gene, CDR1 is SGHDN and CDR2 is FVKESK. Trimming took off 4 bases at V and 5 bases at J, with 14 bases between the two ends. This CDR3 has 14 amino acids. The DNA of the CDR3 is TGTGCCAGCAGCCTACAGGGTACGGGGACTGAAGCTTTCTTT. The encoded protein is CASSLQGTGTEAFF.

This chain's CDR3 is CSVEGGTGGADTEAFF. The CDR3 DNA reads as TGCAGCGTTGAAGGAGGGACAGGGGGCGCGGACACTGAAGCTTTCTTT. This sequence joins TRBV29-1 and TRBJ1-1; 12 bases match TRBD1. The V and J ends lost 1 base and 3 bases, in that order; junction bases with no gene match: 6. The CDR3 length is 16 residues. The germline gives CDR1 SQVTM, CDR2 ANQGSEA.

Comments on this clone: One end of the junction does not line up with germline, which may come from a read error. V is TRBV5-1 and J is TRBJ1-2; 8 bases match TRBD1. Per the germline V gene, CDR1 is SGHRS and CDR2 is YFSETQ. The CDR3 has 13 residues. CDR3 nucleotides: TGCGCCAGCAGATTGGTACAGGGGGGAGGCTACACCTTC. This translates into CASRLVQGGGYTF.

This clone was observed a single time. V gene TRBV2 combines with J gene TRBJ1-4; D is unclear. The CDR3 runs 11 residues. Germline values: CDR1 SNHLY, CDR2 FYNNEI. The V end was cut by 7 bases, the J end by 10 bases, with 10 bases between. CDR3 sequence: CASKERRKLFF. The CDR3 DNA follows: TGTGCCAGCAAGGAGAGGAGAAAACTGTTTTTT.

V gene TRBV6-5 combines with J gene TRBJ1-2; D possibly corresponds to TRBD1 (5 bases). Trimming took off 10 bases at V and 5 bases at J, with 11 bases between the two ends. CDR1 MNHEY and CDR2 SVGAGI come from the germline V gene. CDR3 size: 11 residues. CDR3 region: CATLGAYGYTF. In DNA form, the CDR3 reads TGTGCCACCCTAGGGGCATATGGCTACACCTTC.

The chain has TRBV5-1 and TRBJ2-7; D remains unclear. The CDR3 has 13 residues. Germline CDR1 reads SGHRS; CDR2 reads YFSETQ. Trimming removed 4 bases from V and 3 bases from J, with 11 bases in between. For the CDR3, the DNA is TGCGCCAGCAGCCCTGACATAGGCTACGAGCAGTACTTC. It codes for CASSPDIGYEQYF.

V and J are TRBV7-9 and TRBJ2-5, with D perhaps TRBD2 (5 bases). V lost 2 bases to trimming and J lost 7 bases, with 8 bases between them. The CDR3 runs to 12 residues. CDR1 is SEHNR, CDR2 FQNEAQ, per germline (reference sequence). CDR3 in amino acids: CASSLFEGTQYF. The CDR3 DNA reads as TGTGCCAGCAGCTTATTCGAGGGGACCCAGTACTTC.

The rearrangement links TRBV2 to TRBJ2-3; the match to TRBD1 covers 10 bases. With V trimmed by 4 bases and J by 3 bases, 4 bases remained unmatched. There are 15 residues in the CDR3. Germline V lookup: CDR1 SNHLY, CDR2 FYNNEI. The CDR3 is CASSARQGATDTQYF. DNA for the CDR3: TGTGCCAGCAGTGCCCGACAGGGGGCAACAGATACGCAGTATTTT. Based on the CDR3 plus reference TRBV2 and TRBJ2-3, the full variable domain is EPEVTQTPSHQVTQMGQEVILRCVPISNHLYFYWYRQILGQKVEFLVSFYNNEISEKSEIFDDQFSVERPDGSNFTLKIRSTKLEDSAMYFCASSARQGATDTQYFGPGTRLTVL.

This clone was seen many times. This chain links TRBV5-1 with TRBJ2-7; D may be TRBD2 (5 bases). The CDR3 runs 13 residues. The germline V gene has CDR1 SGHRS and CDR2 YFSETQ. V was clipped by 2 bases and J by 6 bases, with 12 bases between them. As DNA, the CDR3 is TGCGCCAGCAGCTTCACAGATCTAGCCGAGCAGTACTTC. It translates to CASSFTDLAEQYF.